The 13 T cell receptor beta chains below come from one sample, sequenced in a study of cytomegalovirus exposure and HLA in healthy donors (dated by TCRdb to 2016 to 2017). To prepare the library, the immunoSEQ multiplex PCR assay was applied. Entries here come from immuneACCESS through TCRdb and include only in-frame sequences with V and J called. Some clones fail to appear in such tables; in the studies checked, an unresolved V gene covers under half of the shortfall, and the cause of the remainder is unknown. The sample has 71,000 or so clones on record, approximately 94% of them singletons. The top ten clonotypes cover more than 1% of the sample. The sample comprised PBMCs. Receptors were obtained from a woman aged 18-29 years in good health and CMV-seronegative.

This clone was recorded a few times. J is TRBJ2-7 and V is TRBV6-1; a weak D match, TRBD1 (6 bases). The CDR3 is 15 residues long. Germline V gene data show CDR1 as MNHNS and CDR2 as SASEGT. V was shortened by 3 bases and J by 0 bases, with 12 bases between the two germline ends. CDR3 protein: CASSERPGDSYEQYF. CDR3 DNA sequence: TGTGCCAGCAGTGAGAGGCCAGGGGACTCCTACGAGCAGTACTTC.

The CDR3 spells CASSFTREGNEQYF. The CDR3 DNA is TGTGCCAGCAGCTTTACCCGGGAGGGAAACGAGCAGTACTTC. The chain combines TRBV7-9 with TRBJ2-7, with 8 bases lining up with TRBD2. From germline, CDR1 is SEHNR and CDR2 FQNEAQ (reference sequence). This CDR3 is built from 14 residues. With 3 bases clipped from V and 5 bases from J, the junction kept 6 bases outside the gene matches.

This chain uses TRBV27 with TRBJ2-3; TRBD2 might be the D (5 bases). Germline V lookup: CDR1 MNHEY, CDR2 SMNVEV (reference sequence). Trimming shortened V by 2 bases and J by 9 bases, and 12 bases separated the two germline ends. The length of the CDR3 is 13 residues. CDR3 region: CASSLTEGGTQYF. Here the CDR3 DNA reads TGTGCCAGCAGTTTAACCGAGGGTGGCACGCAGTATTTT.

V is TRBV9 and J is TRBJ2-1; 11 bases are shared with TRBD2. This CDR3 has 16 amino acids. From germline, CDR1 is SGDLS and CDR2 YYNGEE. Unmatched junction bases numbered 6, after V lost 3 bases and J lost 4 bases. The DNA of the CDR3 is TGTGCCAGCAGCGGAACTAGCGGGAGTTCTTACAATGAGCAGTTCTTC. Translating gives CASSGTSGSSYNEQFF.

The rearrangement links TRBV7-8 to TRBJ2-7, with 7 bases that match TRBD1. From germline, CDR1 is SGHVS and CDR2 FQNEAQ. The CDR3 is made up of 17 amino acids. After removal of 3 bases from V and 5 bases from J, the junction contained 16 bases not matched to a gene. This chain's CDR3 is CASSFIAHGQVADEQYF. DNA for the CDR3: TGTGCCAGCAGCTTCATAGCGCATGGACAGGTTGCGGACGAGCAGTACTTC.

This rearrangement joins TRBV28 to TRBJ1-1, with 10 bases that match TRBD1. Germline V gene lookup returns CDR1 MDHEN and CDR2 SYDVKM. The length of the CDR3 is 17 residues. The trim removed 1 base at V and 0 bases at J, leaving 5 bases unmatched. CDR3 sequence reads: CASSLYGTGALNTEAFF. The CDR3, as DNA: TGTGCCAGCAGTTTATATGGGACAGGGGCTTTGAACACTGAAGCTTTCTTT.

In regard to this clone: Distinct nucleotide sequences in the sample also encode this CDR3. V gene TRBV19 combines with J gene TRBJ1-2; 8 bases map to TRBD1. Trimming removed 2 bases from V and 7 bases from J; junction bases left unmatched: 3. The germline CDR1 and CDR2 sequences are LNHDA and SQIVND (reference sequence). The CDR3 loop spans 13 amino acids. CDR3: CASSIQGAAGYTF. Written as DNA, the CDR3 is TGTGCCAGTAGTATACAGGGGGCAGCTGGCTACACCTTC. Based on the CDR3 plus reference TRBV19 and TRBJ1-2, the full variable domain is DGGITQSPKYLFRKEGQNVTLSCEQNLNHDAMYWYRQDPGQGLRLIYYSQIVNDFQKGDIAEGYSVSREKKESFPLTVTSAQKNPTAFYLCASSIQGAAGYTFGSGTRLTVV.

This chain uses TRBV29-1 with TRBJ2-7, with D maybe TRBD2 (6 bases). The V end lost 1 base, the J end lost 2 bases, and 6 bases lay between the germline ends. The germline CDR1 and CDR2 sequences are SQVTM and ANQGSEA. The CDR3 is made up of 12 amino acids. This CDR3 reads CSVEAGAYEQYF. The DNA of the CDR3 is TGCAGCGTTGAAGCGGGAGCCTACGAGCAGTACTTC.

CDR3: CASRAGLGGSYEQYF. The CDR3 bases are TGTGCCAGCAGGGCTGGACTTGGCGGGAGTTACGAGCAGTACTTC. The chain uses TRBV5-6 and TRBJ2-7; the match to TRBD2 covers 7 bases. From germline, CDR1 is SGHDT and CDR2 YYEEEE. The trim removed 5 bases at V and 4 bases at J, leaving 12 bases unmatched. The CDR3 consists of 15 residues.

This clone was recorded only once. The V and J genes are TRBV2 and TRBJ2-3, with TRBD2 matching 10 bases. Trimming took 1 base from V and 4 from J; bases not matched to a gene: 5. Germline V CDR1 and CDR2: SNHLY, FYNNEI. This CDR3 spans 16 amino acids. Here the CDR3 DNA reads TGTGCCAGCAGTGAAGGCCTCGGACTAGCGGCAGATACGCAGTATTTT. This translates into CASSEGLGLAADTQYF.

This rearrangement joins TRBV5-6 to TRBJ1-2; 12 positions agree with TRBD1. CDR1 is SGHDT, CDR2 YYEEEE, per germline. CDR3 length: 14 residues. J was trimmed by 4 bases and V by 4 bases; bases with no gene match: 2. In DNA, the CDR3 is TGTGCCAGCAGCGGGACAGGGGGCATCTATGGCTACACCTTC. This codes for CASSGTGGIYGYTF.

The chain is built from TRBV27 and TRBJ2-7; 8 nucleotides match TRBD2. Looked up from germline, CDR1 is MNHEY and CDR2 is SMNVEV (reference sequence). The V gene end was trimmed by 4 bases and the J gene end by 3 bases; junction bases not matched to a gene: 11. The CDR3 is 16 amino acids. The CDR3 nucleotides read TGTGCCAGCAGTTCGGGAGGTAGCGGGGCCTTCTACGAGCAGTACTTC. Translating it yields CASSSGGSGAFYEQYF.

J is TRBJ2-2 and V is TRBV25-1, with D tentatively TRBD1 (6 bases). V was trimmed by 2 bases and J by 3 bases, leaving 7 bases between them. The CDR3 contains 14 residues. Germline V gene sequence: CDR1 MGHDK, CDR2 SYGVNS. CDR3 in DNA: TGTGCCAGCAGTGAAGGGGGCGACACCGGGGAGCTGTTTTTT. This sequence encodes CASSEGGDTGELFF.